This T cell receptor beta chain was identified in a study of vaccination and CD4 T cells after COVID-19. Study observations and caveats: A nonsignificant median increase from 21 to 38 SARS-CoV-2-reactive clonotypes was observed.

Notes on this clonotype: What it binds is not known.

The CDR3 extends over 13 amino acids. The V and J ends lost 6 bases and 2 bases respectively, with 10 bases between them. Per the germline V gene, CDR1 is MNHEY and CDR2 is SVGEGT. Cultured CD4+ T cell DNA was sequenced using the Oncomine TCR Beta short-read assay. TCRdb processed the PCR reads anew with MiXCR; each CDR3 protein has one entry. Here the sample spans approximately 10,000 distinct CDR3 sequences, about 57% being singletons. The sample's treatment: roughly 11-day PBMC culture with coronavirus spike peptide pools or control peptides (ViraFEST assay). Specimen: CD4+ T cells from blood, cultured in vitro. The chain carries TRBV6-2 or TRBV6-3 and TRBJ2-5; a possible D gene is TRBD1 (6 bases). The sequence derives from a human donor who had recovered from COVID-19. The CDR3 DNA follows: TGTGCCAGCAGCCAGGGGTCTCAAGAGACCCAGTACTTC. Translating it yields CASSQGSQETQYF.